Following are 3 T cell receptor beta chains from one sample sequenced in a study of blood T cell repertoires in COVID-19. Here immunoSEQ multiplex PCR was the method, and the copy in TCRdb shows in-frame clones only, minus some. The table has roughly 250,000 clones, roughly nine tenths seen once; the top ten hold over 9.5%. The source material was peripheral blood. The receptors were sampled from a young woman with COVID-19, enrolled during active disease.

The rearrangement joins TRBV19 to TRBJ1-5; 7 bases are shared with TRBD1. V dropped 6 bases and J dropped 2; count of bases not matched to a gene: 7. CDR3 size: 15 residues. CDR1 is LNHDA and CDR2 is SQIVND in the germline V gene (reference sequence). The CDR3 DNA is TGTGCCAGTAGCGAGGATCAGGGGGGCAATCAGCCCCAGCATTTT. Translation gives CASSEDQGGNQPQHF.

This chain connects TRBV19 to TRBJ1-2; D unresolved. CDR3 length: 15 residues. Looked up from germline, CDR1 is LNHDA and CDR2 is SQIVND (reference sequence). The ends were cut back, 7 bases at V and 2 bases at J, with 17 bases in the middle. DNA of the CDR3: TGTGCCAGTATTCCGATCCTCGGCGGAAACTATGGCTACACCTTC. It encodes CASIPILGGNYGYTF.

The rearrangement joins TRBV6-6 to TRBJ2-3; D gene ambiguous. Trimming took off 2 bases at V and 0 bases at J, with 9 bases between the two ends. This CDR3 region has 15 residues. Germline V gives CDR1 MNHNY, CDR2 SVGAGI (reference sequence). The chain's CDR3 is CASSYPTESTDTQYF. DNA of the CDR3: TGTGCCAGCAGTTACCCTACAGAAAGCACAGATACGCAGTATTTT.